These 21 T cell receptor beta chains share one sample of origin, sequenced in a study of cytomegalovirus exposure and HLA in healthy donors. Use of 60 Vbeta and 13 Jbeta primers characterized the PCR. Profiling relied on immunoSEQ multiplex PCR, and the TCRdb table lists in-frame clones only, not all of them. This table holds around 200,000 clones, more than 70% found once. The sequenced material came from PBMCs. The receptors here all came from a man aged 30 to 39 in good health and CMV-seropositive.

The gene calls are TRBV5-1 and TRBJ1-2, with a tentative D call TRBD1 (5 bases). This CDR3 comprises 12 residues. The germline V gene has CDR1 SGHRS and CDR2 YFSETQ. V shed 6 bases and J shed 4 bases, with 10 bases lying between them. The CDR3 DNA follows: TGCGCCAGCACCGACAGAAGCTATGGCTACACCTTC. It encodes CASTDRSYGYTF.

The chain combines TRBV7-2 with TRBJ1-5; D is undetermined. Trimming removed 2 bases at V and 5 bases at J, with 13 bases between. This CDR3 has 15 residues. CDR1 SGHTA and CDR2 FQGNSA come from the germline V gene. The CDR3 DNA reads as TGTGCCAGCAGCTTAAGATGTGCCAGCGATCAGCCCCAGCATTTT. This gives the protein CASSLRCASDQPQHF.

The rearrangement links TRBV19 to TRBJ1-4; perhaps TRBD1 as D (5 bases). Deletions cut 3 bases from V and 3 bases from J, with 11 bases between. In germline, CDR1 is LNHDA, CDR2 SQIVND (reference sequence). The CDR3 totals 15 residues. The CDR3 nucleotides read TGTGCCAGTAGTATCCGGGGGGGACCTAATGAAAAACTGTTTTTT. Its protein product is CASSIRGGPNEKLFF.

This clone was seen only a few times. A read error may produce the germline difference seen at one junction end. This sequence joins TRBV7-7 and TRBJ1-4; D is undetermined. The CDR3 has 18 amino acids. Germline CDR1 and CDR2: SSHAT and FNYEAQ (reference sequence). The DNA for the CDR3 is TGTGCTAGCAGCTCCCTGAGGATGCCTGGAGGGACTAATGAAAAACTGTTTTTT. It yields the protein CASSSLRMPGGTNEKLFF. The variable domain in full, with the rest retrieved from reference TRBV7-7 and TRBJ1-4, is GAGVSQSPRYKVTKRGQDVTLRCDPISSHATLYWYQQALGQGPEFLTYFNYEAQPDKSGLPSDRFSAERPEGSISTLTIQRTEQRDSAMYRCASSSLRMPGGTNEKLFFGSGTQLSVL.

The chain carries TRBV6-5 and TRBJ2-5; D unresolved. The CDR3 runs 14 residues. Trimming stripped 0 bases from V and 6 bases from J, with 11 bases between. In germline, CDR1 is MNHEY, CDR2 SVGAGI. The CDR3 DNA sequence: TGTGCCAGCAGTTACTCGAGAACGAGGCAGACCCAGTACTTC. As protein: CASSYSRTRQTQYF.

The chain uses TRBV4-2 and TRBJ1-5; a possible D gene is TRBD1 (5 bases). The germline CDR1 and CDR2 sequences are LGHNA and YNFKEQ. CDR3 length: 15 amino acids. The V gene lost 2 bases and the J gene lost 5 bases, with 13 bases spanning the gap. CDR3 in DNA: TGTGCCAGCAGCCAACAGGACATGTACGATCAGCCCCAGCATTTT. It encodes CASSQQDMYDQPQHF.

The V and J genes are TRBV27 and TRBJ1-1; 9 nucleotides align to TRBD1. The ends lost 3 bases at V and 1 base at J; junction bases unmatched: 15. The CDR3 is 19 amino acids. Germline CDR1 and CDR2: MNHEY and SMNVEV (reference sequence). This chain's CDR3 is CASSFWAGIPGQGNTEAFF. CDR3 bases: TGTGCCAGCAGTTTCTGGGCTGGGATACCGGGACAGGGGAACACTGAAGCTTTCTTT.

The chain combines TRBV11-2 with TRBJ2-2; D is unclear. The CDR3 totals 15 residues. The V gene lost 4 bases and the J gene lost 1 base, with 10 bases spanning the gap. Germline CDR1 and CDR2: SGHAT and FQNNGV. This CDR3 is CASSSLVVNTGELFF. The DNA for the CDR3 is TGTGCCAGCAGCTCACTCGTGGTGAACACCGGGGAGCTGTTTTTT.

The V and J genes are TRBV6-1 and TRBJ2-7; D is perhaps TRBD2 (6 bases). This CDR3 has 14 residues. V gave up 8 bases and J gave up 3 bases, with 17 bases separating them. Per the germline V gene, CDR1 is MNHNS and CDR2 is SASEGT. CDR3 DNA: TGTGCCAGCCTAAGCGGCCCCGGGGGCTACGAGCAGTACTTC. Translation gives CASLSGPGGYEQYF.

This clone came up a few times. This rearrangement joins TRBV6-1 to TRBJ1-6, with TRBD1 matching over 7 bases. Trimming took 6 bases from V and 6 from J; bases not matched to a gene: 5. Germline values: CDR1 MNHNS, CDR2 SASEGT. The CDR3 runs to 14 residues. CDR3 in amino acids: CASRTTGSNSPLHF. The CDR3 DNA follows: TGTGCCAGCAGGACGACAGGGAGTAATTCACCCCTCCACTTT.

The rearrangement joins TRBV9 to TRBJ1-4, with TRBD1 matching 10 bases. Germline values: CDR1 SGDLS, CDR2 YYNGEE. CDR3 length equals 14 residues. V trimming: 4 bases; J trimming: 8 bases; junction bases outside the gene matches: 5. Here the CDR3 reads CASSTGTGEEKLFF. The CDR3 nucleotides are TGTGCCAGCAGCACCGGGACAGGGGAGGAAAAACTGTTTTTT.

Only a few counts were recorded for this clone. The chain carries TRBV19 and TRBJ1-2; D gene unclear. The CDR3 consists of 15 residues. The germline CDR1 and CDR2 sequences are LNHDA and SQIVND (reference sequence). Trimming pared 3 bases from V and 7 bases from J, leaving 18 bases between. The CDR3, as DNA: TGTGCCAGTAGTATGGTCCTAAACCGAGATCGTGGCTACACCTTC. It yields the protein CASSMVLNRDRGYTF.

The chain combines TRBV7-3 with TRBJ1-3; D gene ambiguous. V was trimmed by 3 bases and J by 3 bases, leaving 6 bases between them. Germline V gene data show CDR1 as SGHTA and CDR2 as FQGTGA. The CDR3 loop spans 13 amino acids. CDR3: CASSFGSGNTIYF. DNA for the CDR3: TGTGCCAGCAGCTTCGGGAGTGGAAACACCATATATTTT.

CDR3 sequence reads: CASQEGAGRRDTQYF. In nucleotides, the CDR3 is TGTGCCAGCCAAGAGGGTGCGGGGCGGAGAGATACGCAGTATTTT. J is TRBJ2-3 and V is TRBV7-2; possible D gene TRBD2, 6 bases. Germline V CDR1 and CDR2: SGHTA, FQGNSA. V lost 8 bases, J lost 5 bases, and 20 bases lay in between. The CDR3 consists of 15 residues.

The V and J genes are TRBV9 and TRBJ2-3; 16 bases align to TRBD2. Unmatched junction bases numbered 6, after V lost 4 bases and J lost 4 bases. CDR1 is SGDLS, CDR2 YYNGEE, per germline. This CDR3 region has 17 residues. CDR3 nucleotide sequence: TGTGCCAGCAGCTTGGGACTAGCGGGAGGGGTATCAGATACGCAGTATTTT. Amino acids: CASSLGLAGGVSDTQYF.

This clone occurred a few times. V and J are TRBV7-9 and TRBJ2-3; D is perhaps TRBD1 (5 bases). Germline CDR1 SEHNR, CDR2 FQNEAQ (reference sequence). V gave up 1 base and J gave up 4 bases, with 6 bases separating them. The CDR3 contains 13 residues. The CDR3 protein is CASSLGQSDTQYF. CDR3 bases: TGTGCCAGCAGCTTAGGACAGTCAGATACGCAGTATTTT.

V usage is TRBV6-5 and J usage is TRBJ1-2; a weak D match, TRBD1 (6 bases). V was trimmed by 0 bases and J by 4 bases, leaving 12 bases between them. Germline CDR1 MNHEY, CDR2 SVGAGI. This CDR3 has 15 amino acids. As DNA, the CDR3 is TGTGCCAGCAGTTACTCGGGGGGGCAGGGCTATGGCTACACCTTC. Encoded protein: CASSYSGGQGYGYTF.

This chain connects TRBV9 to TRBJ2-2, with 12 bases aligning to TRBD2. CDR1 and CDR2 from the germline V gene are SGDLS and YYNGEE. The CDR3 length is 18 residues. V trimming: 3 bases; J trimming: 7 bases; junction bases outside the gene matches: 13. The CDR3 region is CASSGRGVGLAGLGELFF. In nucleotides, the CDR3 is TGTGCCAGCAGCGGGAGGGGCGTGGGACTAGCGGGTCTCGGGGAGCTGTTTTTT. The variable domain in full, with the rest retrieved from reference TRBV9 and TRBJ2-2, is DSGVTQTPKHLITATGQRVTLRCSPRSGDLSVYWYQQSLDQGLQFLIQYYNGEERAKGNILERFSAQQFPDLHSELNLSSLELGDSALYFCASSGRGVGLAGLGELFFGEGSRLTVL.

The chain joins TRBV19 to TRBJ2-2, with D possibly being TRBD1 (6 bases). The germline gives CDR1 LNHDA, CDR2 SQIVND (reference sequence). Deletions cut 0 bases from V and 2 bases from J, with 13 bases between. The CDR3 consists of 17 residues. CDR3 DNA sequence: TGTGCCAGTAGTATAGATCTGTCGGGACAAAACACCGGGGAGCTGTTTTTT. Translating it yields CASSIDLSGQNTGELFF.

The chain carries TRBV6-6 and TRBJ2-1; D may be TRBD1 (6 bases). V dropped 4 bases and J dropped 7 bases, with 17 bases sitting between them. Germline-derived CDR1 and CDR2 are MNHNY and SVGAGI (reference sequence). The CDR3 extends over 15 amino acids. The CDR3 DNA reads TGTGCCAGCAGTTCTATCTTGGGGGCCTGGAATGAGCAGTTCTTC. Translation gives CASSSILGAWNEQFF.

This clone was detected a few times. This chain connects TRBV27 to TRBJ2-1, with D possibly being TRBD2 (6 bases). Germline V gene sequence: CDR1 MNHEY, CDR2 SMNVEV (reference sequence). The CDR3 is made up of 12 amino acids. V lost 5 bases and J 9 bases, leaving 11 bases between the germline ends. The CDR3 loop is CASSPLAGEQFF. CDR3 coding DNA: TGTGCCAGCAGTCCACTAGCAGGTGAGCAGTTCTTC.